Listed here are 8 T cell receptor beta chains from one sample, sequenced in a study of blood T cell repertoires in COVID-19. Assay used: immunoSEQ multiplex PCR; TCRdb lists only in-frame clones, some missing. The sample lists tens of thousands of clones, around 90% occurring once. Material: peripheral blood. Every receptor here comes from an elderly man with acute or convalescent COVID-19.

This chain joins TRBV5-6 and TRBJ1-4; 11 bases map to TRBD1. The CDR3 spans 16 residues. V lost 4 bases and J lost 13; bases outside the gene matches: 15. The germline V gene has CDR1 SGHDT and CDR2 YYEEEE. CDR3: CASSIRRTGGSLGLFF. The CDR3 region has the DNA TGTGCCAGCAGCATAAGGAGGACAGGGGGCAGTTTGGGACTGTTTTTT.

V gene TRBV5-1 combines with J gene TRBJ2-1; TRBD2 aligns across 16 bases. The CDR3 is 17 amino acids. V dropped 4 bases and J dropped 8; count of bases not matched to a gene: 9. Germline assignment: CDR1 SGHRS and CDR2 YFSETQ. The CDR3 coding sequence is TGCGCCAGCAGCCGGGGGACTAGCGGGGGGGCCCCGCATGAGCAGTTCTTC. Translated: CASSRGTSGGAPHEQFF.

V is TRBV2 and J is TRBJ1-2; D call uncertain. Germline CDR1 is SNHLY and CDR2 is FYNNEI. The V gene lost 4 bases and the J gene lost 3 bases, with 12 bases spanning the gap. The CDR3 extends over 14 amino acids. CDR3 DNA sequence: TGTGCCAGCAGTGGTCCTACAGCCTACTATGGCTACACCTTC. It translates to CASSGPTAYYGYTF.

DNA for the CDR3: TGTGCCAGCAACCTCGACAGGAACACCGGGGAGCTGTTTTTT. Translated, it gives CASNLDRNTGELFF. The rearrangement links TRBV6-5 to TRBJ2-2; D might be TRBD1 (5 bases). There are 14 residues in the CDR3. The V end was cut by 7 bases, the J end by 1 base, with 10 bases between. In germline, CDR1 is MNHEY, CDR2 SVGAGI.

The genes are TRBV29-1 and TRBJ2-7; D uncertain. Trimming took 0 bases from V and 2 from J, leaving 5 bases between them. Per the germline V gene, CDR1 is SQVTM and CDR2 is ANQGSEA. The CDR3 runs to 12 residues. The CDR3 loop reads CSVEDAAYEQYF. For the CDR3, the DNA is TGCAGCGTTGAAGATGCGGCCTACGAGCAGTACTTC.

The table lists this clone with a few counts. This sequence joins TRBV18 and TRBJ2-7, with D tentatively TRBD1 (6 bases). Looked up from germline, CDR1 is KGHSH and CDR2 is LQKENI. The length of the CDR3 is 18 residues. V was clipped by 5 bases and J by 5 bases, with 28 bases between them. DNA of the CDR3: TGTGCCAGCTCAGCACGTACCCCACAGGGAGTGGTGAGCCACGAGCAGTACTTC. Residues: CASSARTPQGVVSHEQYF.

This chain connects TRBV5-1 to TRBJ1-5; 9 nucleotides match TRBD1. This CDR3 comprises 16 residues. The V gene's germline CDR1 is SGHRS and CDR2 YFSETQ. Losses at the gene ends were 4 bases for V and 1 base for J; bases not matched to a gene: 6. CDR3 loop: CASSPGTGLSNQPQHF. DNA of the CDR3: TGCGCCAGCAGCCCTGGGACAGGGTTGAGCAATCAGCCCCAGCATTTT.

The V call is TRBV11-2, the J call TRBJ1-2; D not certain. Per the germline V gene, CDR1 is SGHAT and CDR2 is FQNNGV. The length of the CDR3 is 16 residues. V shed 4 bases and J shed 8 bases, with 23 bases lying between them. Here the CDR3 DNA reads TGTGCCAGCAGCTCATGGACGGCCTCAGCGGCGGGGGGCTACACCTTC. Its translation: CASSSWTASAAGGYTF.